The 13 T cell receptor beta chains listed next were all sequenced from one sample in a study of blood T cells in healthy people across ages. A second PCR of 7 to 11 cycles used a sample-barcoded 5' primer and a J-beta primer mix. TCRdb independently ran MiXCR on the 5' RACE reads; one entry per CDR3 protein. Among around 870,000 distinct CDR3 sequences listed, about 28% were seen once. The specimen was blood. These receptors all come from an elderly woman in good health.

This clonotype showed up many times. The chain combines TRBV10-3 with TRBJ2-7, with 7 bases that match TRBD1. The germline V gene has CDR1 ENHRY and CDR2 SYGVKD. V was pared by 0 bases and J by 2 bases, with 1 base of the junction left unmatched. The CDR3 runs 14 residues. CDR3 in amino acids: CAISESGQTYEQYF. The CDR3 nucleotides are TGTGCCATCAGTGAGTCGGGACAGACCTACGAGCAGTACTTC.

This clonotype was recorded at least ten times. This chain links TRBV12-3 or TRBV12-4 with TRBJ2-5; 11 bases are shared with TRBD1. The length of the CDR3 is 15 residues. The junction had 7 bases not matched to a gene; V was cut back by 6 bases and J by 4 bases. CDR3 residues: CASRAGTGGIETQYF. CDR3 DNA sequence: TGTGCCAGCAGAGCCGGGACAGGGGGTATAGAGACCCAGTACTTC.

This clonotype was counted only a few times. The chain couples TRBV6-2 or TRBV6-3 to TRBJ1-6; the match to TRBD1 covers 9 bases. The length of the CDR3 is 16 residues. From germline, CDR1 is MNHEY and CDR2 SVGEGT. J lost 7 bases, V lost 5 bases, and 9 bases had no gene match. This chain's CDR3 is CASSPNRGRGNSPLHF. Written as DNA, the CDR3 is TGTGCCAGCAGTCCAAACAGGGGGCGCGGCAATTCACCCCTCCACTTT.

In its sample, this clonotype was seen a few times. One end of the junction varies from germline; a read error may be responsible. The chain joins TRBV7-9 to TRBJ2-3; TRBD2 aligns across 7 bases. This CDR3 has 16 amino acids. Germline-derived CDR1 and CDR2 are SEHNR and FQNEAQ (reference sequence). In DNA form, the CDR3 reads TGTTCCAGCAGCCCGGGACTATTTACGGCCACAGATACGCAGTATTTT. Protein: CSSSPGLFTATDTQYF.

This clonotype was found many times. The chain employs TRBV7-2 and TRBJ2-7, with D uncertain. V shed 3 bases and J shed 4 bases, with 16 bases lying between them. The germline V gene encodes CDR1 SGHTA and CDR2 FQGNSA. This CDR3 has 15 residues. CDR3 region: CASSFSPVGTYEQYF. The CDR3 DNA follows: TGTGCCAGCAGCTTTTCCCCCGTTGGCACTTACGAGCAGTACTTC.

This clonotype came up once. This rearrangement joins TRBV6-5 to TRBJ2-1, with TRBD1 matching 8 bases. The DNA end favors TRBJ2-7, so the J call may be wrong. There are 15 residues in the CDR3. Germline loops: CDR1 MNHEY, CDR2 SVGAGI. CDR3 region: CASRGGQGSYNEQYF. The CDR3 DNA reads as TGTGCCAGCAGGGGCGGACAGGGCTCCTACAATGAGCAGTACTTC.

At least ten counts were recorded for this clonotype. The chain employs TRBV7-9 and TRBJ2-1; 13 bases match TRBD2. The CDR3 extends over 17 amino acids. Germline CDR1 SEHNR, CDR2 FQNEAQ (reference sequence). Losses at the gene ends were 0 bases for V and 6 bases for J; bases not matched to a gene: 5. The CDR3 DNA is TGTGCCAGCAGCTTAGCTGGGACTAGCGGGGCTAGCAATGAGCAGTTCTTC. It specifies CASSLAGTSGASNEQFF. Complete variable domain (other parts from reference TRBV7-9 and TRBJ2-1): DTGVSQNPRHKITKRGQNVTFRCDPISEHNRLYWYRQTLGQGPEFLTYFQNEAQLEKSRLLSDRFSAERPKGSFSTLEIQRTEQGDSAMYLCASSLAGTSGASNEQFFGPGTRLTVL.

Only a few counts were recorded for this clonotype. A much larger clone differs by one base, so this may be a read error. The J gene is TRBJ2-5, the V gene TRBV12-3 or TRBV12-4; the match to TRBD1 covers 7 bases. With 2 bases clipped from V and 5 bases from J, the junction kept 11 bases outside the gene matches. This CDR3 spans 16 amino acids. The DNA for the CDR3 is TGTGCCAGCAGTTTATCGCCGGACAGGCGCGTCGAGACCCAGTACTTC. This sequence encodes CASSLSPDRRVETQYF.

V is TRBV2 and J is TRBJ2-7, with 12 bases fitting TRBD2. The CDR3 is made up of 15 amino acids. V lost 6 bases, J lost 9 bases, and 12 bases stayed unmatched. CDR1 is SNHLY, CDR2 FYNNEI, per germline. In nucleotides, the CDR3 is TGTGCCAGCAGCGAACAAAATCTAGCGGGGGGGCGGCAGTACTTC. Translation: CASSEQNLAGGRQYF.

In this sample, this clonotype turned up many times. V usage is TRBV12-3 or TRBV12-4 and J usage is TRBJ2-3, with D perhaps matching TRBD2 (5 bases). The CDR3 loop spans 15 amino acids. V was pared by 7 bases and J by 0 bases, with 14 bases between. CDR3: CASTLDLGSTDTQYF. In DNA, the CDR3 is TGTGCCAGCACCTTGGACTTAGGAAGCACAGATACGCAGTATTTT.

About this clonotype: Given a much more abundant clone one base away, this may be a read error. The chain recombines TRBV6-6 with TRBJ1-5; tentatively, D is TRBD1 (5 bases). The CDR3 has 14 amino acids. Trimming shortened V by 10 bases and J by 7 bases, and 20 bases separated the two germline ends. CDR1 and CDR2 from the germline V gene are MNHNY and SVGAGI (reference sequence). CDR3: CANTQKGEVQPQHF. The CDR3, as DNA: TGTGCCAACACCCAAAAAGGGGAGGTCCAGCCCCAGCATTTT.

The chain uses TRBV7-2 and TRBJ2-5, with TRBD2 as a possible D gene (6 bases). The J call is doubtful: the DNA matches TRBJ2-7 better. CDR1 is SGHTA, CDR2 FQGNSA, per germline. The CDR3 is 15 residues long. CDR3 nucleotide sequence: TGTGCCAGCAGCGGCTGGGACTCGCGGATCTACGAGCAGTACTTC. This gives the protein CASSGWDSRIYEQYF.

This clonotype was counted at least ten times. The chain links TRBV4-3 to TRBJ2-1; TRBD2 matches at 8 bases. V lost 0 bases and J lost 6; bases outside the gene matches: 7. Germline CDR1 and CDR2: LGHNA and YSLEER. This CDR3 is 16 amino acids long. CDR3: CASSQDMVAGLNEQFF. Written as DNA, the CDR3 is TGCGCCAGCAGCCAAGATATGGTAGCGGGGCTCAATGAGCAGTTCTTC.